The 21 T cell receptor beta chains below all came from one sample that was sequenced in a study of cytomegalovirus exposure and HLA in healthy donors. The PCR was carried out with 60 Vbeta primers and 13 Jbeta primers. Assay: immunoSEQ multiplex PCR; the TCRdb copy retains only in-frame clones and omits some. The sample yields 85,000 to 130,000 clones, 82% seen once. What was sequenced was PBMCs. These receptor sequences come from a man aged 50 to 59 in good health and CMV-seronegative.

The chain has TRBV19 and TRBJ1-4; no clear D. Trimming pared 6 bases from V and 2 bases from J, leaving 19 bases between. CDR1 LNHDA and CDR2 SQIVND come from the germline V gene (reference sequence). CDR3 length: 17 amino acids. CDR3 sequence reads: CASSPNEPPETNEKLFF. DNA of the CDR3: TGTGCCAGTAGCCCCAATGAGCCCCCCGAGACTAATGAAAAACTGTTTTTT.

The gene calls are TRBV2 and TRBJ1-6; maybe TRBD1 (5 bases). Germline CDR1 SNHLY, CDR2 FYNNEI. The V end was cut by 3 bases, the J end by 9 bases, with 18 bases between. The CDR3 length is 16 residues. The CDR3 loop reads CASSETDTKVGSPLHF. CDR3 in DNA: TGTGCCAGCAGTGAGACGGACACCAAGGTTGGTTCACCCCTCCACTTT.

This clone was picked up a small number of times. The chain joins TRBV19 to TRBJ1-5; D is ambiguous. The CDR3 is 15 amino acids. V lost 6 bases to trimming and J lost 0 bases, with 12 bases between them. The germline gives CDR1 LNHDA, CDR2 SQIVND (reference sequence). The CDR3 sequence: CASRAAYYSNQPQHF. For the CDR3, the DNA is TGTGCCAGTAGGGCCGCTTACTATAGCAATCAGCCCCAGCATTTT. Together with reference TRBV19 and TRBJ1-5, the CDR3 gives the full variable domain: DGGITQSPKYLFRKEGQNVTLSCEQNLNHDAMYWYRQDPGQGLRLIYYSQIVNDFQKGDIAEGYSVSREKKESFPLTVTSAQKNPTAFYLCASRAAYYSNQPQHFGDGTRLSIL.

This clone occurred a few times. The chain has TRBV6-1 and TRBJ1-4, with D perhaps TRBD1 (6 bases). V lost 4 bases, J lost 5 bases, and 11 bases lay in between. Germline V gene sequence: CDR1 MNHNS, CDR2 SASEGT. CDR3 size: 14 residues. CDR3 amino acids: CASSVEGVNEKLFF. CDR3 DNA sequence: TGTGCCAGCAGTGTCGAGGGGGTAAATGAAAAACTGTTTTTT.

This clone came up a few times. The chain carries TRBV6-5 and TRBJ1-2; a possible D gene is TRBD1 (5 bases). This CDR3 is 11 amino acids long. The germline CDR1 and CDR2 sequences are MNHEY and SVGAGI. V lost 6 bases to trimming and J lost 8 bases, with 10 bases between them. CDR3 nucleotide sequence: TGTGCCAGCAGGGGGCTGGGAGGCTACACCTTC. It specifies CASRGLGGYTF.

This chain connects TRBV7-6 to TRBJ1-1; D unclear. Germline CDR1 and CDR2: SGHVS and FNYEAQ. V lost 2 bases and J 1 base, leaving 11 bases between the germline ends. This CDR3 has 15 residues. The CDR3 reads CASSLTGKGNTEAFF. The CDR3 bases are TGTGCCAGCAGCTTAACCGGGAAAGGGAACACTGAAGCTTTCTTT.

The chain couples TRBV27 to TRBJ1-5; D is possibly TRBD1 (5 bases). V dropped 2 bases and J dropped 1 base, with 9 bases sitting between them. CDR1 and CDR2 from the germline V gene are MNHEY and SMNVEV (reference sequence). This CDR3 is 15 amino acids long. CDR3 in DNA: TGTGCCAGCAGTTTAGGCGGGGGGAGCAATCAGCCCCAGCATTTT. Protein product: CASSLGGGSNQPQHF.

V is TRBV5-4 and J is TRBJ2-3, with TRBD1 as a possible D gene (6 bases). CDR1 is SGHNT, CDR2 YYREEE, per germline (reference sequence). The CDR3 is 14 amino acids. The V end lost 2 bases, the J end lost 2 bases, and 9 bases lay between the germline ends. The DNA for the CDR3 is TGTGCCAGCAGCTTACAGGGATCCACAGATACGCAGTATTTT. It encodes CASSLQGSTDTQYF. Variable domain in full (rest from reference TRBV5-4 and TRBJ2-3): ETGVTQSPTHLIKTRGQQVTLRCSSQSGHNTVSWYQQALGQGPQFIFQYYREEENGRGNFPPRFSGLQFPNYSSELNVNALELDDSALYLCASSLQGSTDTQYFGPGTRLTVL.

The chain uses TRBV29-1 and TRBJ2-1; 9 nucleotides line up with TRBD2. CDR3 size: 16 residues. Germline loops: CDR1 SQVTM, CDR2 ANQGSEA. The ends lost 7 bases at V and 2 bases at J; junction bases unmatched: 12. CDR3 sequence: CSARSQGGGAYNEQFF. DNA of the CDR3: TGCAGCGCCCGATCTCAGGGCGGGGGGGCCTACAATGAGCAGTTCTTC.

CDR3 DNA: TGTGCCAGCAGCTTTGGGACAGGAATTCCAGATACGCAGTATTTT. It encodes CASSFGTGIPDTQYF. The chain joins TRBV5-8 to TRBJ2-3; TRBD1 aligns across 8 bases. This CDR3 has 15 amino acids. V lost 2 bases to trimming and J lost 4 bases; unmatched junction nucleotides: 6. Per the germline V gene, CDR1 is SGHTS and CDR2 is YDEGEE.

The chain joins TRBV7-2 to TRBJ2-2, with 10 bases matching TRBD2. J was trimmed by 3 bases and V by 5 bases; bases with no gene match: 9. Per germline, CDR1 SGHTA and CDR2 FQGNSA. CDR3 length equals 17 residues. The CDR3 nucleotides read TGTGCCAGCAGCCATGGATTAGCGGGGGGTTACACCGGGGAGCTGTTTTTT. Its protein product is CASSHGLAGGYTGELFF.

The table lists this clone with a few counts. The genes are TRBV27 and TRBJ2-5; D perhaps matches TRBD2 (5 bases). Trimming shortened V by 8 bases and J by 1 base, and 14 bases separated the two germline ends. Germline CDR1 MNHEY, CDR2 SMNVEV (reference sequence). The CDR3 spans 14 residues. The CDR3 is CASGGAGFQETQYF. DNA for the CDR3: TGTGCCAGCGGTGGCGCGGGCTTCCAAGAGACCCAGTACTTC.

This clone was counted only a few times. The chain combines TRBV6-5 with TRBJ2-7; TRBD2 is a possible D gene (5 bases). This CDR3 contains 14 residues. Trimming left V 2 bases short and J 6 bases short, with 14 bases between. Germline CDR1 and CDR2: MNHEY and SVGAGI. CDR3 sequence reads: CASSYGELVAEQYF. CDR3 sequence (DNA): TGTGCCAGCAGTTACGGGGAGTTGGTTGCCGAGCAGTACTTC.

This clone has more than one count but fewer than ten. The CDR3 DNA reads TGTGCCAGCAGCTTGGGTATACGAAAAAGAGATGGGCAGTTCTTC. It is translated as CASSLGIRKRDGQFF. V usage is TRBV5-4 and J usage is TRBJ2-1; D remains ambiguous. Germline loops: CDR1 SGHNT, CDR2 YYREEE (reference sequence). The CDR3 is made up of 15 amino acids. V lost 0 bases and J lost 12, with 19 bases in between.

This chain joins TRBV6-5 and TRBJ1-1, with unresolved D. CDR1 and CDR2 (germline): MNHEY, SVGAGI. V was shortened by 5 bases and J by 8 bases, with 9 bases between the two germline ends. The CDR3 is made up of 11 amino acids. CDR3 sequence reads: CASSTVTEAFF. In DNA, the CDR3 is TGTGCCAGCAGTACAGTCACGGAAGCTTTCTTT.

The V call is TRBV11-3, the J call TRBJ2-1, with TRBD1 identical over 7 bases. J lost 2 bases, V lost 1 base, and 8 bases had no gene match. Germline lookup yields CDR1 SGHNT and CDR2 YENEEA. The CDR3 has 17 amino acids. The CDR3 reads CASSLVSFGTAYNEQFF. The CDR3, as DNA: TGTGCCAGCAGCTTAGTTTCATTTGGGACAGCCTACAATGAGCAGTTCTTC.

The genes are TRBV10-3 and TRBJ2-3; 8 bases are a match to TRBD2. CDR3 length: 11 residues. Looked up from germline, CDR1 is ENHRY and CDR2 is SYGVKD. V lost 10 bases and J lost 4; bases outside the gene matches: 1. The CDR3 here is CASSGADTQYF. The DNA for the CDR3 is TGTGCCAGTAGCGGGGCAGATACGCAGTATTTT.

The rearrangement uses TRBV4-2 and TRBJ1-2; TRBD1 might be the D (6 bases). The CDR3 is made up of 14 amino acids. Germline assignment: CDR1 LGHNA and CDR2 YNFKEQ. V lost 1 base, J lost 8 bases, and 14 bases lay in between. The CDR3, as DNA: TGTGCCAGCAGCCAAGTCGGACAGATAGTGGGCTACACCTTC. Its protein is CASSQVGQIVGYTF.

The chain is built from TRBV5-8 and TRBJ2-7; 8 bases are shared with TRBD1. Looked up from germline, CDR1 is SGHTS and CDR2 is YDEGEE. This CDR3 contains 12 residues. The V and J ends lost 7 bases and 6 bases, in that order; junction bases with no gene match: 6. The DNA of the CDR3 is TGTGCCAGCCTACGACAGGGGAGCGAGCAGTACTTC. Its translation is CASLRQGSEQYF.

The gene calls are TRBV11-2 and TRBJ1-3; D is uncertain. This CDR3 has 13 residues. CDR1 is SGHAT and CDR2 is FQNNGV in the germline V gene. V was cut by 0 bases and J by 8 bases, with 8 bases left in between. CDR3 nucleotides: TGTGCCAGCAGCTTAGAGCTCCGGGACACCATATATTTT. Its translation is CASSLELRDTIYF.

This clone came up once. This chain joins TRBV6-1 and TRBJ1-2; tentative D call: TRBD1 (6 bases). The germline V and J ends were trimmed by 0 bases and 5 bases, with 13 bases remaining between them. Germline CDR1 MNHNS, CDR2 SASEGT. The CDR3 totals 15 residues. The CDR3 sequence: CASSEAWQGSYGYTF. The CDR3, as DNA: TGTGCCAGCAGTGAAGCTTGGCAGGGGTCATATGGCTACACCTTC.